The rows below give T cell receptor beta chains drawn from one sample of a study of blood T cell repertoires in COVID-19. This table comes from immunoSEQ multiplex PCR, and its TCRdb copy is limited to in-frame clones, with some not included. This table holds just over 150,000 clones, about 92% found once. The source material was peripheral blood. Receptors originate from a man aged 25 to 45 with COVID-19, enrolled during active disease. Each CDR3 is given with its conserved first and last residue. D genes are given only for firm matches. Clone size is stated in some rows and not others, as once, few, many or a class when expanded.

D gene	J gene	V gene	clone size	CDR3 DNA	CDR3 protein
.	TRBJ1-2	TRBV19	.	TGTGCCAGTAGTGTTCTTGACAGGCGTAACTATGGCTACACCTTC	CASSVLDRRNYGYTF
TRBD1	TRBJ1-2	TRBV29-1	.	TGCAGCGGGGGGGACAGGTCTCCTGATGGCTACACCTTC	CSGGDRSPDGYTF
TRBD1	TRBJ1-2	TRBV5-1	once	TGCGCCAGCAGCATGGGACAGGCCCTCTATGGCTACACCTTC	CASSMGQALYGYTF
.	TRBJ2-3	TRBV7-7	.	TGTGCCAGCAGCCTAGATCAGGGGCCTAGCACAGATACGCAGTATTTT	CASSLDQGPSTDTQYF
.	TRBJ2-7	TRBV27	.	TGTGCCAGCAGTTTATTTCCGGACACTCTCTCCTACGAGCAGTACTTC	CASSLFPDTLSYEQYF
TRBD1	TRBJ1-5	TRBV19	few	TGTGCCAGTAGTATAGGGGCGGGACAGGGTCCCAATCAGCCCCAGCATTTT	CASSIGAGQGPNQPQHF
TRBD2	TRBJ2-7	TRBV7-2	.	TGTGCCAGCAGCTTAACGAGAACGGGGGGGAGGCACTACGAGCAGTACTTC	CASSLTRTGGRHYEQYF
.	TRBJ2-7	TRBV6-5	.	TGTGCCAGCAGTTACGTGGGGGCCGGGTACGAGCAGTACTTC	CASSYVGAGYEQYF
TRBD2	TRBJ2-1	TRBV19	few	TGTGCCAGTAGTCGGTCGGCGGGAGCCTTCAATGAGCAGTTCTTC	CASSRSAGAFNEQFF
TRBD1	TRBJ1-6	TRBV27	.	TGTGCCAGCAGTCTACGGGACAGTCGAGTCTCACCCCTCCACTTT	CASSLRDSRVSPLHF
TRBD1	TRBJ1-1	TRBV15	once	TGTGCCACCAGCGGGACAGGAATGAACACTGAAGCTTTCTTT	CATSGTGMNTEAFF
TRBD1	TRBJ2-5	TRBV7-2	.	TGTGCCAGCAGCTTCCAAGGACAGGGGGCCGTGGAGACCCAGTACTTC	CASSFQGQGAVETQYF
TRBD1	TRBJ2-2	TRBV5-1	.	TGCGCCAGCAGCTGGAACGCCCAGGGGGAGCACGGGGAGCTGTTTTTT	CASSWNAQGEHGELFF
TRBD1	TRBJ2-1	TRBV6-4	few	TGTGCCAGCAGTACCGGGACAGGGGGCAATGAGCAGTTCTTC	CASSTGTGGNEQFF
TRBD1	TRBJ1-2	TRBV5-6	once	TGTGCCAGCATTCGGGACAGCTTTAACTATGGCTACACCTTC	CASIRDSFNYGYTF
TRBD1	TRBJ2-7	TRBV27	few	TGTGCCAGCAGTGCATATACGGACAGGGGGAAAAGAGGTTCCTACGAGCAGTACTTC	CASSAYTDRGKRGSYEQYF
.	TRBJ1-6	TRBV11-2	.	TGTGCCAGCAGCTTAGTCGGTTCACCCCTCCACTTT	CASSLVGSPLHF
TRBD2	TRBJ2-1	TRBV5-6	once	TGTGCCAGCAGCCCGGGACTAGCGGGCTATAGAAGCTCCTACAATGAGCAGTTCTTC	CASSPGLAGYRSSYNEQFF
.	TRBJ1-6	TRBV18	.	TGTGCCAGCTCTCCGGGCGAGCGGTCACCCCTCCACTTT	CASSPGERSPLHF
TRBD1	TRBJ2-7	TRBV11-2	.	TGTGCCAGCAGCGTTGGACAGGCGGGCGAGCAGTACTTC	CASSVGQAGEQYF
TRBD2	TRBJ2-3	TRBV7-3	.	TGTGCCAGCTCATTATACGGACTAGCGGGGGGGCGAACAGCAGATACGCAGTATTTT	CASSLYGLAGGRTADTQYF
.	TRBJ1-2	TRBV6-5	.	TGTGCCAGCAGCTCCCAGGGGATTAACTATGGCTACACCTTC	CASSSQGINYGYTF
.	TRBJ2-2	TRBV19	.	TGTGCCACCAGAACTACGGAGGACACCGGGGAGCTGTTTTTT	CATRTTEDTGELFF
.	TRBJ2-7	TRBV4-1	.	TGCGCCAGCAGCCAAGGCCCGGGACTCTCGAGCAACGAGCAGTACTTC	CASSQGPGLSSNEQYF
TRBD2	TRBJ2-1	TRBV9	.	TGTGCCAGCAGCGTAGCTACGTGGGTAGCGGGGGGGCCAAATGAGCAGTTCTTC	CASSVATWVAGGPNEQFF
.	TRBJ2-7	TRBV7-7	.	TGTGCCAGCAGCTTAGGTGAAGGAGGGGAGCAGTACTTC	CASSLGEGGEQYF
.	TRBJ2-3	TRBV9	.	TGTGCCAGCAGCGTAGGGTTTCTTAGTGTCACAGATACGCAGTATTTT	CASSVGFLSVTDTQYF
.	TRBJ1-4	TRBV5-1	.	TGCGCCAGCAGCTCCTGGGGGGGTGCTAATGAAAAACTGTTTTTT	CASSSWGGANEKLFF
.	TRBJ2-7	TRBV9	.	TGTGCCAGCAGCGTAGCCGGGGGGCTTTCCTACGAGCAGTACTTC	CASSVAGGLSYEQYF
TRBD2	TRBJ2-7	TRBV24-1	.	TGTGCCACCAGTGGGGCGGGAGTGACAAGCGAGCAGTACTTC	CATSGAGVTSEQYF
TRBD2	TRBJ2-3	TRBV9	.	TGTGCCAGCAGCGTCGCAGCGGGAGTCGGTACGCAGTATTTT	CASSVAAGVGTQYF
.	TRBJ2-4	TRBV6-5	.	TGTGCCAGCAGTTACGGGAGGCCCATAGCCAAAAACATTCAGTACTTC	CASSYGRPIAKNIQYF
.	TRBJ1-2	TRBV27	.	TGTGCCAGCAGTCCCCCCAGCGCTAACTATGGCTACACCTTC	CASSPPSANYGYTF
.	TRBJ1-3	TRBV4-3	.	TGCGCCAGCAGCCAATCGCGGGGAGGCTCTGGAAACACCATATATTTT	CASSQSRGGSGNTIYF
.	TRBJ2-5	TRBV19	.	TGTGCCAGTAGCACGGGGATCCAAGAGACCCAGTACTTC	CASSTGIQETQYF
TRBD2	TRBJ2-2	TRBV15	.	TGTGCCACCAGCAGAGAGATCCTTGGAGGGGAGGGGACCGGGGAGCTGTTTTTT	CATSREILGGEGTGELFF
TRBD1	TRBJ1-1	TRBV27	.	TGTGCCAGCAGGGGCCGGTTTGGGAACAGGGGGCGGGACACTGAAGCTTTCTTT	CASRGRFGNRGRDTEAFF
.	TRBJ2-4	TRBV2	.	TGTGCCAGCAGTGAAACCAGGGAAGGATTGAAAAACATTCAGTACTTC	CASSETREGLKNIQYF
.	TRBJ2-7	TRBV7-8	.	TGTGCCAGCAGCTTAGGACAGACGGTCAACGAGCAGTACTTC	CASSLGQTVNEQYF
.	TRBJ2-1	TRBV7-2	.	TGTGCCAGCAGCTTGTTTCATGGAGGAAACAATGAGCAGTTCTTC	CASSLFHGGNNEQFF
.	TRBJ2-4	TRBV23-1	.	TGCGCCAGCAGTCATCAGGACGGGGTAGCCAAAAACATTCAGTACTTC	CASSHQDGVAKNIQYF
.	TRBJ1-5	TRBV2	.	TGTGCCAGCAGTGAACGGAGAACCAATCAGCCCCAGCATTTT	CASSERRTNQPQHF
.	TRBJ1-2	TRBV5-1	once	TGCGCCAGCAGCCTTGGCTTGTCAAATCAAGTCTCATGGGGCTACACCTTC	CASSLGLSNQVSWGYTF
.	TRBJ2-2	TRBV6-5	once	TGTGCCAGCAGTTACCTCCGACAGCCGCAGGAGCTGTTTTTT	CASSYLRQPQELFF
TRBD1	TRBJ1-3	TRBV30	.	TGTGCCTGGAGTGTAAAGAAAAGGCAGGCCTCGGCCAGGGGGCATGGAAACACCATATATTTT	CAWSVKKRQASARGHGNTIYF
TRBD1	TRBJ2-7	TRBV2	.	TGTGCCAGCATATCGGGACAGATCTACGAGCAGTACTTC	CASISGQIYEQYF
TRBD2	TRBJ2-7	TRBV29-1	.	TGCAGCGCCCGAGCGGGAGGCTTCCCCTACGAGCAGTACTTC	CSARAGGFPYEQYF
.	TRBJ1-4	TRBV15	.	TGTGCCACCAGCAGGGACACCGGACCGGAAAAACTGTTTTTT	CATSRDTGPEKLFF
TRBD2	TRBJ2-5	TRBV28	.	TGTGCCAGCAGACTAGCGGGAGGGCCGGAGACCCAGTACTTC	CASRLAGGPETQYF
.	TRBJ1-1	TRBV27	.	TGTGCCAGCAGTTCCAGGGGTTACACTGAAGCTTTCTTT	CASSSRGYTEAFF
.	TRBJ1-2	TRBV3-1/TRBV3-2	.	TGTGCCAGCAGCCAAGAGGCGGAGAGCTATGGCTACACCTTC	CASSQEAESYGYTF
TRBD2	TRBJ2-7	TRBV14	.	TGTGCCAGCAGCGCCATGGGGTGGCGGGAGTGGGAGCAGTACTTC	CASSAMGWREWEQYF
TRBD2	TRBJ2-1	TRBV9	.	TGTGCCAGCAGCGTATTAGCGGGGGGTTACAATGAGCAGTTCTTC	CASSVLAGGYNEQFF
.	TRBJ1-5	TRBV6-2/TRBV6-3	.	TGTGCCAGCAGTACCGAGGTCCAGCAGCCCCAGCATTTT	CASSTEVQQPQHF
.	TRBJ1-1	TRBV10-3	.	TGTGCCATCAGAACTAGTCGGGGGAGCGACACTGAAGCTTTCTTT	CAIRTSRGSDTEAFF